Sequencing of this T cell receptor (beta chain) was carried out in a study of post-analysis software for immune sequencing data. The wider study: Multiple sclerosis in the patients followed relapsing-remitting, secondary progressive and progressive-relapsing courses. Whole-study findings and limits: Patients carried several TRBV segments more frequently than controls did, and TRBV5-6, TRBV5-1 and TRBV20-1 were among them.

Germline CDR1 reads MNHNY; CDR2 reads SVGAGI (reference sequence). The junction had 3 bases not matched to a gene; V was cut back by 6 bases and J by 0 bases. This CDR3 has 14 residues. Sequencing libraries made from TCR beta cDNA carried unique molecular identifiers. Using its own MiXCR run on the PCR reads, TCRdb lists one record per CDR3 protein. In the table there are hundreds of thousands of distinct CDR3 sequences, roughly 50% of which are singletons. Concerning this clonotype: Its antigen is undetermined.

This TCR derives from a girl aged 5-17 years with multiple sclerosis. Sequencing was done on a sample of blood. This chain connects TRBV6-6 to TRBJ2-7, with 9 bases fitting TRBD1. The CDR3 reads CASRKGQGSYEQYF. DNA for the CDR3: TGTGCCAGCAGGAAGGGACAGGGCTCCTACGAGCAGTACTTC.